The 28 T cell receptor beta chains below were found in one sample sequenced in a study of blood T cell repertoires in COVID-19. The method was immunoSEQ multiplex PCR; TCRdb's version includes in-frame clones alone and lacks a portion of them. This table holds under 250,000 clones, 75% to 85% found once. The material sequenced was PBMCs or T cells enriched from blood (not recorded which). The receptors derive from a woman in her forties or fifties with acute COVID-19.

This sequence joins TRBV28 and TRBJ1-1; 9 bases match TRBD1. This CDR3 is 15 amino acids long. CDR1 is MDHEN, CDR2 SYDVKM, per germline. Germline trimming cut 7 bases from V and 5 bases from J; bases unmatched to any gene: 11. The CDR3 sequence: CASISRTGGGTEAFF. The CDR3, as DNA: TGTGCCAGCATAAGCCGCACAGGGGGCGGGACTGAAGCTTTCTTT. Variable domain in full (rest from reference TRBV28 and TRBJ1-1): DVKVTQSSRYLVKRTGEKVFLECVQDMDHENMFWYRQDPGLGLRLIYFSYDVKMKEKGDIPEGYSVSREKKERFSLILESASTNQTSMYLCASISRTGGGTEAFFGQGTRLTVV.

The CDR3 loop reads CASSPTQGAYEKLFF. DNA of the CDR3: TGTGCCAGTAGCCCAACACAGGGGGCATACGAAAAACTGTTTTTT. The genes are TRBV19 and TRBJ1-4; 9 positions agree with TRBD1. V shed 6 bases and J 8 bases; nucleotides not matched to a gene: 10. CDR1 and CDR2 from the germline V gene are LNHDA and SQIVND (reference sequence). This CDR3 has 15 residues.

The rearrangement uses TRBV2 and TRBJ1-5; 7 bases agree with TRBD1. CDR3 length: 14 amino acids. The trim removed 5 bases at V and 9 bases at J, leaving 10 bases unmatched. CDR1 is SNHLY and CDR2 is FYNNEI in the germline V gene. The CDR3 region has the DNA TGTGCCAGCAGTCCGGGACAGACTGGATGGCCCCAGCATTTT. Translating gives CASSPGQTGWPQHF.

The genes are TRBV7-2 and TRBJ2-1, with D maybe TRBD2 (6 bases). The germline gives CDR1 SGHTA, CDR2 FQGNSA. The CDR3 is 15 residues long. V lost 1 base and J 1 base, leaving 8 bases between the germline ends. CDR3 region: CASSLVAGSYNEQFF. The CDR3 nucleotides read TGTGCCAGCAGCTTAGTCGCGGGGTCCTACAATGAGCAGTTCTTC.

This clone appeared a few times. The CDR3 region is CASSLIEAGGSPLHF. The CDR3 coding sequence is TGTGCCAGCAGCTTAATCGAGGCAGGGGGATCACCCCTCCACTTT. The genes are TRBV7-2 and TRBJ1-6, with 7 bases identical to TRBD1. The CDR3 runs 15 residues. V lost 2 bases, J lost 10 bases, and 8 bases stayed unmatched. CDR1 SGHTA and CDR2 FQGNSA come from the germline V gene. The full variable domain, completed using reference TRBV7-2 and TRBJ1-6, is GAGVSQSPSNKVTEKGKDVELRCDPISGHTALYWYRQSLGQGLEFLIYFQGNSAPDKSGLPSDRFSAERTGGSVSTLTIQRTQQEDSAVYLCASSLIEAGGSPLHFGNGTRLTVT.

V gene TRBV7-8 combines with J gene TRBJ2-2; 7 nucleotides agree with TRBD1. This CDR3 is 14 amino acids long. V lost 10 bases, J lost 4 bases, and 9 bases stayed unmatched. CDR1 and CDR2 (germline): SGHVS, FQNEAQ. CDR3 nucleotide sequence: TGTGCCATATCACGGGACAGATCCACCGGGGAGCTGTTTTTT. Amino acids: CAISRDRSTGELFF. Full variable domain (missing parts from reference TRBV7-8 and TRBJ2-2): GAGVSQSPRYKVAKRGQDVALRCDPISGHVSLFWYQQALGQGPEFLTYFQNEAQLDKSGLPSDRFFAERPEGSVSTLKIQRTQQEDSAVYLCAISRDRSTGELFFGEGSRLTVL.

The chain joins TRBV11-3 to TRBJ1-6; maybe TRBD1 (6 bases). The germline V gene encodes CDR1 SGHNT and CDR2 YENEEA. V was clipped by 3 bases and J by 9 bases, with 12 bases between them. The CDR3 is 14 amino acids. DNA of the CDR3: TGTGCCAGCAGCTTGGGGACACAAAGTTCACCCCTCCACTTT. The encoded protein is CASSLGTQSSPLHF.

The CDR3 protein is CASSPTSGGDTQYF. For the CDR3, the DNA is TGTGCCAGCAGCCCGACTAGCGGCGGAGATACGCAGTATTTT. The gene calls are TRBV11-2 and TRBJ2-3; 9 bases are shared with TRBD2. The V segment lost 5 bases and the J segment 5 bases; nucleotides outside the gene matches: 5. In germline, CDR1 is SGHAT, CDR2 FQNNGV. The CDR3 has 14 amino acids. The entire variable domain, with the rest obtained from reference TRBV11-2 and TRBJ2-3, is as follows: EAGVAQSPRYKIIEKRQSVAFWCNPISGHATLYWYQQILGQGPKLLIQFQNNGVVDDSQLPKDRFSAERLKGVDSTLKIQPAKLEDSAVYLCASSPTSGGDTQYFGPGTRLTVL.

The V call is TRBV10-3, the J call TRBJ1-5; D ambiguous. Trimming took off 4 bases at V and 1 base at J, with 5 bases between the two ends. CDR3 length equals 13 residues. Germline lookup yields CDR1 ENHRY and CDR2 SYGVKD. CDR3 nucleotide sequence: TGTGCCATCAGTGCGGGGAGCAATCAGCCCCAGCATTTT. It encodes CAISAGSNQPQHF.

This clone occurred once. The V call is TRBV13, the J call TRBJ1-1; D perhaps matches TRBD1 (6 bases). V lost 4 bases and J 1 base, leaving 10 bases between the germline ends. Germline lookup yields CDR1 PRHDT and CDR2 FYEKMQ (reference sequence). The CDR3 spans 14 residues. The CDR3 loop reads CASSSTQGNTEAFF. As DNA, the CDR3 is TGTGCCAGCAGCTCCACACAGGGGAACACTGAAGCTTTCTTT.

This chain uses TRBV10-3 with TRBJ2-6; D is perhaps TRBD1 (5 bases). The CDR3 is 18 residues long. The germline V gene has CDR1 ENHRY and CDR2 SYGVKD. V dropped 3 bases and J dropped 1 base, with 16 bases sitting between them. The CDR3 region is CAISDGSSGISGANVLTF. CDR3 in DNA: TGTGCCATCAGTGATGGGTCTTCAGGGATATCTGGGGCCAACGTCCTGACTTTC.

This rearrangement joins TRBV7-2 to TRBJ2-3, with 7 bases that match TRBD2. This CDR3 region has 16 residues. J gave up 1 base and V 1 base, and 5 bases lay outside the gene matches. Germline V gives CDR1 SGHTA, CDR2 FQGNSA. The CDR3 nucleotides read TGTGCCAGCAGCTTAGGAGCGGGGATGGGCACAGATACGCAGTATTTT. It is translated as CASSLGAGMGTDTQYF.

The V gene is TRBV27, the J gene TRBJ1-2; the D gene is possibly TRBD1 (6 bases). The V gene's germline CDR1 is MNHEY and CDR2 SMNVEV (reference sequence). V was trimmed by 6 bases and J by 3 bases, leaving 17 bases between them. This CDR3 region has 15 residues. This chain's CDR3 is CASSPRSAGDYGYTF. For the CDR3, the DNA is TGTGCCAGCAGCCCCCGCTCGGCAGGGGACTATGGCTACACCTTC.

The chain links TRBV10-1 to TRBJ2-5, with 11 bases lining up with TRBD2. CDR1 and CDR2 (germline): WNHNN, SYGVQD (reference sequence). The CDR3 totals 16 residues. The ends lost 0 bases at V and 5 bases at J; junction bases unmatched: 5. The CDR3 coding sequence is TGCGCCAGCAGTGAGTCCCCTAGCGGGGGGAGGGAGACCCAGTACTTC. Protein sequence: CASSESPSGGRETQYF.

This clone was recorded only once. CDR3 protein: CASSFRTSGGETQYF. CDR3 DNA sequence: TGTGCCAGCAGCTTCCGGACTAGCGGGGGAGAGACCCAGTACTTC. The V gene is TRBV5-4, the J gene TRBJ2-5, with TRBD2 matching over 13 bases. The CDR3 length is 15 residues. V trimming: 2 bases; J trimming: 4 bases; junction bases outside the gene matches: 2. The germline gives CDR1 SGHNT, CDR2 YYREEE (reference sequence).

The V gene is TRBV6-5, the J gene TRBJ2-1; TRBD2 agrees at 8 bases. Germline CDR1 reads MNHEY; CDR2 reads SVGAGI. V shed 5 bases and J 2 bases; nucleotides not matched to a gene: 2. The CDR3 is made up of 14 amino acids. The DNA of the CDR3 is TGTGCCAGCAGTCGGGGGGGCCCCTACAATGAGCAGTTCTTC. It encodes CASSRGGPYNEQFF.

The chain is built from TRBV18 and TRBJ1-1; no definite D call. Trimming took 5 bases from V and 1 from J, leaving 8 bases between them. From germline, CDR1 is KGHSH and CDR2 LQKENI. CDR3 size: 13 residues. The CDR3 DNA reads TGTGCCAGCTCATTTAGCAAGAACACTGAAGCTTTCTTT. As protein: CASSFSKNTEAFF.

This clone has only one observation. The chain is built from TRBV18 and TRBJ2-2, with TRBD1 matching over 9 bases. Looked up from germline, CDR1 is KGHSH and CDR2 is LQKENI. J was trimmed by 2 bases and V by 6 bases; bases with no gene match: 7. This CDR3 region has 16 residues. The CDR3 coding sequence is TGTGCCAGCTCGCCGCGGGGACAGGGAAACACCGGGGAGCTGTTTTTT. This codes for CASSPRGQGNTGELFF.

The CDR3 DNA is TGTGCCAGTAGTAACCCCACGGCCGGGGGCTATGGCTACACCTTC. Translating gives CASSNPTAGGYGYTF. The J gene is TRBJ1-2, the V gene TRBV19, with D maybe TRBD1 (5 bases). CDR1 is LNHDA, CDR2 SQIVND, per germline (reference sequence). V was shortened by 4 bases and J by 4 bases, with 16 bases between the two germline ends. The CDR3 is 15 residues long.

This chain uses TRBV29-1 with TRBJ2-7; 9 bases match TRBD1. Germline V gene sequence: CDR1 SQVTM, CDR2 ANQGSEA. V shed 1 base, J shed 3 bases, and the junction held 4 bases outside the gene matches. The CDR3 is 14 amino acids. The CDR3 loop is CSVEGTGVVYEQYF. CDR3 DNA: TGCAGCGTTGAAGGGACAGGGGTTGTCTACGAGCAGTACTTC.

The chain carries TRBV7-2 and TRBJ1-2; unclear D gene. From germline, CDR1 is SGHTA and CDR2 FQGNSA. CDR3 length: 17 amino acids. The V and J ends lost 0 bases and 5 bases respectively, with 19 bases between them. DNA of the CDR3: TGTGCCAGCAGCTTAGCCCCAGTCGCGGCCGCCCTATATGGCTACACCTTC. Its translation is CASSLAPVAAALYGYTF.

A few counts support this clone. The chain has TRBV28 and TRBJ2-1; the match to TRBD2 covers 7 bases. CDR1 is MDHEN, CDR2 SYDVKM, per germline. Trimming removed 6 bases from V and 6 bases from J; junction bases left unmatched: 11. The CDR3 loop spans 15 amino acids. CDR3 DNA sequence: TGTGCCAGCAGGGGAGGCAGCGGGGTGATCAATGAGCAGTTCTTC. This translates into CASRGGSGVINEQFF. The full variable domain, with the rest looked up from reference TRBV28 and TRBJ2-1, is DVKVTQSSRYLVKRTGEKVFLECVQDMDHENMFWYRQDPGLGLRLIYFSYDVKMKEKGDIPEGYSVSREKKERFSLILESASTNQTSMYLCASRGGSGVINEQFFGPGTRLTVL.

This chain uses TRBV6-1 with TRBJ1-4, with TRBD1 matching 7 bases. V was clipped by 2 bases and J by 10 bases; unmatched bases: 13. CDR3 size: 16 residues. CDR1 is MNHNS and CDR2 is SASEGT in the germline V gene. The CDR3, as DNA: TGTGCCAGCAGTGAACCAGGGGGAGTGATAAAGGGAAAACTGTTTTTT. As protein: CASSEPGGVIKGKLFF.

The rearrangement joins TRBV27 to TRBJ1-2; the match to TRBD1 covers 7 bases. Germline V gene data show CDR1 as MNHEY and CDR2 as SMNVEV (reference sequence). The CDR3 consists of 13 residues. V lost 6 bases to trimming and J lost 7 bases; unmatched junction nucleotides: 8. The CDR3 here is CASRKTGAPGYTF. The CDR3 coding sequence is TGTGCCAGCAGAAAAACAGGGGCCCCTGGCTACACCTTC.

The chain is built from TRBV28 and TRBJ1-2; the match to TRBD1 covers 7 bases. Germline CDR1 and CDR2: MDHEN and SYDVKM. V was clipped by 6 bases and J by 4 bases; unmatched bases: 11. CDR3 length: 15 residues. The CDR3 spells CASSPPLGQAYGYTF. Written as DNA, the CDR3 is TGTGCCAGCAGCCCACCCCTAGGACAGGCCTATGGCTACACCTTC.

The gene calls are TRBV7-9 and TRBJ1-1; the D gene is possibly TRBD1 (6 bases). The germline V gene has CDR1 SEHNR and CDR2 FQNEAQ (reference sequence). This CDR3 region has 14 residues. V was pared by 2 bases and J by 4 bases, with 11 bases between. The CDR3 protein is CASSLRGGGTEAFF. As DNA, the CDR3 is TGTGCCAGCAGCTTAAGGGGAGGGGGCACTGAAGCTTTCTTT.

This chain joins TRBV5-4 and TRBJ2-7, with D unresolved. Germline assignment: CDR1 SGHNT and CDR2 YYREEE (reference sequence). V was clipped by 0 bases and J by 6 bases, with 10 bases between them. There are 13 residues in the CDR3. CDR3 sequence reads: CASSLVTGGEQYF. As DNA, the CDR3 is TGTGCCAGCAGCTTGGTAACGGGTGGCGAGCAGTACTTC.

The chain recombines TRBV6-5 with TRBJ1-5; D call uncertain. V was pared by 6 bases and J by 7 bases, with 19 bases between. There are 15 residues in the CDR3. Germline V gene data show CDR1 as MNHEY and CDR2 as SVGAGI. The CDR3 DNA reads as TGTGCCAGCAGCCCGAAGACTTGGTATTCCCAGCCCCAGCATTTT. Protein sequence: CASSPKTWYSQPQHF.